This entry features one T cell receptor (beta chain) sequence. This clone was observed once. No antigen is known for it. Base-call qualities are not available, and no considerably larger clone is one nucleotide away. Using the deep immunoSEQ assay, multiplex PCR amplified TCR CDR3 regions from genomic DNA. Extracted genomic DNA from each cell subset was distributed evenly across all wells of several immunoSEQ 96-well plates, and each plate was treated as a replicate. For sorted subsets, roughly 190 ng of genomic DNA, equivalent to roughly 33,000 T cell genomes, went into each replicate PCR. Purified libraries were quantified with a Qubit 3.0 fluorometer, sized on a Bioanalyzer 2100, and re-quantified with the KAPA Library Quantification kit. A separate single-read 150-cycle Illumina NextSeq 550 flow cell was used to sequence each immunoSEQ 96-well plate. Processing in the source paper ran as follows. Because the immunoSEQ output included only junctional sequences and no quality scores, the filtering could not be the same as the filtering used for full-length reads. To assign V/J genes and CDR3, sequences were annotated using PyIR, a Python wrapper for IgBLAST v1.9, with IMGT germline references. Reads were filtered out if the reads had weak V/J assignments (E-value above 1e-6), no CDR3, stop codons, out-of-frame junctions, or ambiguous translated residues. A V3J clonotype was defined by an identical inferred V gene, J gene, and CDR3 amino acid sequence. The percentage overlap between two repertoires was calculated by dividing the number of shared unique clonotypes by the size of the smaller repertoire. Repertoire richness was assessed with RTK rarefaction, the Chao1 estimator, and Recon v2.1 estimates of unobserved clonotypes. For all TCRbeta clonotypes obtained by the gDNA method from a few donors, generation probabilities were computed with OLGA. TCRdb carries this immuneACCESS record with in-frame sequences only. Its versions omit some clonotypes, under half of them owing to an unresolved V gene in the studies checked, with the rest unexplained. V and J calls and clone size are as listed in that table; D and trimming were resolved from the DNA. This sample is represented by 600,000 to 750,000 clones; 60% to 80% of them were singletons. The ten biggest clones cover 1.8% of the sample.

These data come from a study of shared clonotypes between healthy human individuals (dated by TCRdb to the early 2020s). Background for the entire study: The cohort included three men and two women between 18 and 49 years of age. For each donor, three plates each were used for CD4 naive and CD4 memory, two plates were used for CD8 naive, and one plate was used for CD8 memory. To estimate repertoire size and how much clonotype sharing occurs between individuals, the study deeply sequenced the blood TCR repertoires of 4 to 6 healthy adults. To increase sequencing depth and limit assay-specific biases, different laboratories used diverse techniques to prepare libraries and sequence TCR repertoires. Between about 0.9 and 9 billion PBMCs per donor were obtained by leukapheresis. Paper-wide results and their limitations: Even with the large sequencing depth, rarefaction of the sorted-subset datasets indicated that sequencing was incomplete. Because the study included a small number of donors, the genetic and exposure-history diversity represented was limited. Sampling was restricted to blood, and TCR repertoires in tissue are likely to differ from TCR repertoires in blood. Compared with non-shared clonotypes, the clonotypes found in all four sorted-subset donors had higher generation probabilities. Across a few donors, about 5% of naive CD4, approximately 3.6% of naive CD8, approximately 2.5% of memory CD4, and approximately 0.4% of memory CD8 clonotypes were shared. Naive subsets generally had larger estimated clonotype richness than memory subsets did. Pairwise subsampling indicated that sequencing depth was expected to affect the degree of clonotype sharing among donors.

The CDR3 contains 18 residues, cysteine and phenylalanine counted. Just CDR3 DNA is preserved here, 54 bases in frame from base 1. Trimming at the junction amounts to 2 bases on V and 4 bases on J, and the germline ends lie 23 bases apart. CDR1 and CDR2, looked up from the germline V gene, are MNHNS and SASEGT. Donors were healthy HIV-negative adults with no recently reported acute infections or vaccinations. Every donor was a Caucasian adult residing in Nashville, Tennessee, USA. Magnetic negative selection was used to enrich CD4+ T cells, after which naive cells were positively selected on CD45RA and the negative fraction became the memory subset. Blood was collected by leukapheresis, and PBMCs were isolated by Ficoll-Histopaque density gradient centrifugation and then cryopreserved in liquid nitrogen vapor phase. Analytical flow cytometry was used to check the purity and quantity of each magnetically sorted T cell population. Genomic DNA was isolated from every sorted fraction and measured by UV absorbance on a Nanodrop 2000c.

This clonotype originated in a woman aged 30 to 39 in good health. Sequenced: memory CD4+ T cells sorted from blood. According to the study, the label for this sample's cell subset or site signals: CD45RA-negative fraction. In this chain, TRBV6-1 is recombined with TRBJ1-2; the D gene identity is not certain. CDR3 protein: CASSEYDVGYGRTYGYTF. Read as DNA, the sequence is TGTGCCAGCAGTGAATACGATGTCGGGTATGGGCGAACCTATGGCTACACCTTC.